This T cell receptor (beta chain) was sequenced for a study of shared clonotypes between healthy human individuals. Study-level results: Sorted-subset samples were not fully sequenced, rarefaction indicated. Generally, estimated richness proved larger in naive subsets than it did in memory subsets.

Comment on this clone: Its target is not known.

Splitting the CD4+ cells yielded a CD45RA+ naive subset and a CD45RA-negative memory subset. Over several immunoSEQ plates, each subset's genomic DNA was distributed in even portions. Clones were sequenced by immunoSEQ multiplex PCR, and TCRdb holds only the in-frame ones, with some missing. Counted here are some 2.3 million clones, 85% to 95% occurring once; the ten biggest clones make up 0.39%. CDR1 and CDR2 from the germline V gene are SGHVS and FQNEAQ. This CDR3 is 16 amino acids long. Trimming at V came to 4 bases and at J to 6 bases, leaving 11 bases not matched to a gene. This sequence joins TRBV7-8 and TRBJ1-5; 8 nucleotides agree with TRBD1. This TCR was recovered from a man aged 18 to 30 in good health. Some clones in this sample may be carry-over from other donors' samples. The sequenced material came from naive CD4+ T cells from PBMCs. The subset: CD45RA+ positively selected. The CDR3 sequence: CASSSRSQGAAQPQHF. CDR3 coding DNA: TGTGCCAGCAGCTCAAGGTCGCAGGGGGCAGCTCAGCCCCAGCATTTT.